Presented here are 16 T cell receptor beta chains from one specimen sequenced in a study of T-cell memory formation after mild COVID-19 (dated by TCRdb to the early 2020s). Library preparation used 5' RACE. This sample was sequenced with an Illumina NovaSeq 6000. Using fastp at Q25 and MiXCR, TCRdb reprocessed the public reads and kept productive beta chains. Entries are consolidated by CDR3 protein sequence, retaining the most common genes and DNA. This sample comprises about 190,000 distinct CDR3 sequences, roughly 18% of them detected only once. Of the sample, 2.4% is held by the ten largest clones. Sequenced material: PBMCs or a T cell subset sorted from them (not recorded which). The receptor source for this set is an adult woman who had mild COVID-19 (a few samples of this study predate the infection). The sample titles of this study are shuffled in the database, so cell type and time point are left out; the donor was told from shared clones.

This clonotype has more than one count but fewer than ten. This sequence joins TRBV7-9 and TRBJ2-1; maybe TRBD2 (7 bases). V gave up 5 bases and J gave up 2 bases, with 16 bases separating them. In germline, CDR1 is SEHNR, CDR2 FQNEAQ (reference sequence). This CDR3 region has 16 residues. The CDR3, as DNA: TGTGCCAGCAGCCCCCTCCGGGGGGCCACCTACAATGAGCAGTTCTTC. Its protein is CASSPLRGATYNEQFF.

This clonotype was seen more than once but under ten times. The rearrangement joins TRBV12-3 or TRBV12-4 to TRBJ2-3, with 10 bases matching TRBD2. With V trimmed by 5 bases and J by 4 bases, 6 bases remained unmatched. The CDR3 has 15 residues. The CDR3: CASSPLAGEADTQYF. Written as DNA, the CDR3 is TGTGCCAGCAGTCCTCTAGCGGGAGAGGCAGATACGCAGTATTTT.

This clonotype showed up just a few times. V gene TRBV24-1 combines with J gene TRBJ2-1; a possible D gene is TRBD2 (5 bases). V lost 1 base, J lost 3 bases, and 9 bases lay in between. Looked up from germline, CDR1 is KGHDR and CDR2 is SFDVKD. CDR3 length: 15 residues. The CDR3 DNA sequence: TGTGCCACCAGTGATTTCGGGGAGCGCTACAATGAGCAGTTCTTC. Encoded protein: CATSDFGERYNEQFF.

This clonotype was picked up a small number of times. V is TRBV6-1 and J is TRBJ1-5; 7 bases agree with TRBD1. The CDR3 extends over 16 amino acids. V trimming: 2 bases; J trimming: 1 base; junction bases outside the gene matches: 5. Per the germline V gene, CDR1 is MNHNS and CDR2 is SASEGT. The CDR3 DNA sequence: TGTGCCAGCAGTGAAAAGACAGGGCTCAGCAATCAGCCCCAGCATTTT. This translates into CASSEKTGLSNQPQHF.

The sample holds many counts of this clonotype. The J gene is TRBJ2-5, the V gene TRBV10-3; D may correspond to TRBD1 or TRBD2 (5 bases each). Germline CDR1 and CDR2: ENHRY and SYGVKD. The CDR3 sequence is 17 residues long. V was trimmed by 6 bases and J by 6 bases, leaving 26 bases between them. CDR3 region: CAIRRASERHGTQTQYF. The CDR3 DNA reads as TGTGCCATCAGGCGGGCCTCGGAGCGGCATGGGACGCAGACCCAGTACTTC.

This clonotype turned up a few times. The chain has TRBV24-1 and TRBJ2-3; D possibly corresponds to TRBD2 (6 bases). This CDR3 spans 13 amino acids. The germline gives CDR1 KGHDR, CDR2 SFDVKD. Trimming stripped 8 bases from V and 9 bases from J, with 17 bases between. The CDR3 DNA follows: TGTGCCACCACCAGTTCCGGAGGGAGCACGCAGTATTTT. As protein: CATTSSGGSTQYF.

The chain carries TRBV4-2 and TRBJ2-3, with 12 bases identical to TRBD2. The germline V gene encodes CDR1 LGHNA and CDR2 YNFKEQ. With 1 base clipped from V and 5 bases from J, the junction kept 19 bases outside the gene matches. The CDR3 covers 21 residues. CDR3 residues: CASSQGGTGILLAGGGDTQYF. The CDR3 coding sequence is TGTGCCAGCAGCCAAGGGGGGACAGGGATTCTACTAGCGGGAGGCGGAGATACGCAGTATTTT.

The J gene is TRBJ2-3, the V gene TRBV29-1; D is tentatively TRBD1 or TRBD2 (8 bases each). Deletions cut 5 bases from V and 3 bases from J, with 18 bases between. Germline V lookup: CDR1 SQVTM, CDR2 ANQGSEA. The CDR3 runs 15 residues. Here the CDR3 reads CSVNGGDRRTDTQYF. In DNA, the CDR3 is TGCAGCGTTAACGGGGGGGACAGGCGTACAGATACGCAGTATTTT.

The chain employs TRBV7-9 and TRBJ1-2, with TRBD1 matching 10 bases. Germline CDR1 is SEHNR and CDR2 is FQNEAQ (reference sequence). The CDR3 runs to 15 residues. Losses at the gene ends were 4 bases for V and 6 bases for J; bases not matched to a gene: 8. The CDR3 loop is CASSSTWGTGDGYTF. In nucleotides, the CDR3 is TGTGCCAGCAGCTCAACCTGGGGGACAGGGGATGGCTACACCTTC.

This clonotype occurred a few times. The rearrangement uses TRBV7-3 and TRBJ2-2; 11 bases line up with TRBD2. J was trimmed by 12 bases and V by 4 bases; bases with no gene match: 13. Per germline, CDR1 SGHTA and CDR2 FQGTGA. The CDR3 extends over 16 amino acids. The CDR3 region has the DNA TGTGCCAGCAGCTCCCAAGGGACTAGCGGTACTGGGCAGCTGTTTTTT. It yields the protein CASSSQGTSGTGQLFF.

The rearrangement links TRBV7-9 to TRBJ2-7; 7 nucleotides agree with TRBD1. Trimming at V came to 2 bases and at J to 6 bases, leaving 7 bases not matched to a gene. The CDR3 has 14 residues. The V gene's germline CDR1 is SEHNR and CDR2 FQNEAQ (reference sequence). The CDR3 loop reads CASSLNRQGTEQYF. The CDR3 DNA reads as TGTGCCAGCAGCTTAAATCGACAGGGTACCGAGCAGTACTTC.

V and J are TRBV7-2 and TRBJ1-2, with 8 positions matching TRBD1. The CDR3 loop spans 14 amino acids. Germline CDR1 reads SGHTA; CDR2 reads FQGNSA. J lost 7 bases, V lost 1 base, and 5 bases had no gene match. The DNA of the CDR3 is TGTGCCAGCAGCTTAGTTCAGGGGGCCTCTGGCTACACCTTC. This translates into CASSLVQGASGYTF.

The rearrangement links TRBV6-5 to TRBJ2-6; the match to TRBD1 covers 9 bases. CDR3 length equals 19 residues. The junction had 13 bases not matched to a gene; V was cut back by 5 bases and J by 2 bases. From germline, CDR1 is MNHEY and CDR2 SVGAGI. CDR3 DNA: TGTGCCAGCAGTGACGCTCCCGGGACAGGGCTTGCTGGGGCCAACGTCCTGACTTTC. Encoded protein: CASSDAPGTGLAGANVLTF.

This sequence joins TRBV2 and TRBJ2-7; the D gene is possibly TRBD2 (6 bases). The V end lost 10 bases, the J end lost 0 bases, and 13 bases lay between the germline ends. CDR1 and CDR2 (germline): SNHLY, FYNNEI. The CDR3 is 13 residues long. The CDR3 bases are TGTGCCACCAGAGCGGGCCACTCCTACGAGCAGTACTTC. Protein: CATRAGHSYEQYF.

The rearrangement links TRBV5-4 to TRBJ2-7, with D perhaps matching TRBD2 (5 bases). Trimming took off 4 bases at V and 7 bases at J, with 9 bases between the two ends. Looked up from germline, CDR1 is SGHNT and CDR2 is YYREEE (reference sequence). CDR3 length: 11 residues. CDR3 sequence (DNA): TGTGCCAGCAGCGCCACGGGAGAGCAGTACTTC. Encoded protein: CASSATGEQYF. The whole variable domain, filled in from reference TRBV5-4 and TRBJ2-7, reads ETGVTQSPTHLIKTRGQQVTLRCSSQSGHNTVSWYQQALGQGPQFIFQYYREEENGRGNFPPRFSGLQFPNYSSELNVNALELDDSALYLCASSATGEQYFGPGTRLTVT.

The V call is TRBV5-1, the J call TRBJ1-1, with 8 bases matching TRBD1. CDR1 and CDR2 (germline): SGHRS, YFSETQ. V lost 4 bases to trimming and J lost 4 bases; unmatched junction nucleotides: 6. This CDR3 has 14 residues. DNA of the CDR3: TGCGCCAGCAGCCGTCCCACAGGGGGCACTGAAGCTTTCTTT. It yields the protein CASSRPTGGTEAFF.